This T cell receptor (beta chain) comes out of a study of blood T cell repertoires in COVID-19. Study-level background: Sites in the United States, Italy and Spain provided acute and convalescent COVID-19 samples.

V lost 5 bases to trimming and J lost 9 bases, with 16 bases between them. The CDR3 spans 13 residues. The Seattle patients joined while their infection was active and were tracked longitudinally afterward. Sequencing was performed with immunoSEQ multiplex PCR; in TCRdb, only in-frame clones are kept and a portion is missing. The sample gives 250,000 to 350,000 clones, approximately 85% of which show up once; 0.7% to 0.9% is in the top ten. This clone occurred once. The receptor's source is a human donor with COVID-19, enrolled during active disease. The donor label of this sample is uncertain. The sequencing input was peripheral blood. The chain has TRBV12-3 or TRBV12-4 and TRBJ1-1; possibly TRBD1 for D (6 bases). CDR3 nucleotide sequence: TGTGCCAGCAGTCCATTCACAGGGACTAAAGCTTTCTTT. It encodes CASSPFTGTKAFF.